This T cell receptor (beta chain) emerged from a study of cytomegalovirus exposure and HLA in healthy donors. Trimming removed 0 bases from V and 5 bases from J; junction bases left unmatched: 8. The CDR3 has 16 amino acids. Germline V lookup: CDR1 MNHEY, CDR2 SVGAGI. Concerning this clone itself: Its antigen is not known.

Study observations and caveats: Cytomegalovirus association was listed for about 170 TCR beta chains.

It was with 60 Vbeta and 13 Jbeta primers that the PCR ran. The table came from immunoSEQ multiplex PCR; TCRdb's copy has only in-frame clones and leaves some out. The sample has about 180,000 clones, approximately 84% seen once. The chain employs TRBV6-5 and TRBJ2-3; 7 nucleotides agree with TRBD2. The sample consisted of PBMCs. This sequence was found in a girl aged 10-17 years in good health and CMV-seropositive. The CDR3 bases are TGTGCCAGCAGTTACTCGTCTGGGAGGGGATTAGATACGCAGTATTTT. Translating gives CASSYSSGRGLDTQYF.